These 9 T cell receptor beta chains originate from one sample sequenced in a study of T cell repertoires in cytomegalovirus infection. Each CDR3 protein is one row after TCRdb ran MiXCR on the reads. Here the sample spans 360,000 or so distinct CDR3 sequences, about 35% being singletons. For these TCRs, the target antigens are not known. This specimen consisted of cultured PBMCs, obtained from culture after CMV antigen stimulation. The receptors were sampled from a human donor in good health (CMV status not recorded). Some clones in this sample may be carry-over from other donors' samples.

This clonotype turned up a few times. The chain combines TRBV11-2 with TRBJ2-5, with D possibly TRBD1 on 5 matching bases. Looked up from germline, CDR1 is SGHAT and CDR2 is FQNNGV. The CDR3 length is 15 residues. Trimming took off 5 bases at V and 4 bases at J, with 17 bases between the two ends. Here the CDR3 reads CASSIRTHSPETQYF. Here the CDR3 DNA reads TGTGCCAGCAGCATAAGGACACACTCCCCAGAGACCCAGTACTTC.

This clonotype was observed a few times. The rearrangement joins TRBV12-3 or TRBV12-4 to TRBJ2-7, with 12 bases that match TRBD1. The CDR3 length is 16 residues. V gave up 5 bases and J gave up 6 bases; unmatched junction bases: 11. The CDR3 sequence is CASSRGTGGLLAEQYV. In nucleotides, the CDR3 is TGTGCCAGCAGTCGAGGGACAGGGGGCCTCCTGGCCGAGCAGTACGTC.

The chain combines TRBV6-6 with TRBJ1-6; D unresolved. The germline V and J ends were trimmed by 2 bases and 3 bases, with 8 bases remaining between them. CDR3 length: 15 residues. CDR1 and CDR2 from the germline V gene are MNHNY and SVGAGI (reference sequence). CDR3 loop: CASSYQGSYNSPLHF. The CDR3 nucleotides read TGTGCCAGCAGTTACCAAGGGAGCTATAATTCACCCCTCCACTTT.

The genes are TRBV27 and TRBJ1-2, with 10 bases matching TRBD1. CDR3 length: 14 residues. The ends lost 7 bases at V and 7 bases at J; junction bases unmatched: 9. Germline CDR1 MNHEY, CDR2 SMNVEV (reference sequence). CDR3 amino acids: CASTQTGGYGGYTF. CDR3 bases: TGTGCCAGCACCCAGACAGGGGGCTATGGTGGCTACACCTTC.

The gene calls are TRBV7-2 and TRBJ2-3; 10 bases line up with TRBD1. CDR1 and CDR2 from the germline V gene are SGHTA and FQGNSA. The CDR3 runs to 18 residues. The junction had 17 bases not matched to a gene; V was cut back by 5 bases and J by 6 bases. CDR3 nucleotide sequence: TGTGCCAGCAGCCGGCGGCCCCGACAGGGGGCGAACGGCGATACGCAGTATTTT. Translated: CASSRRPRQGANGDTQYF.

The rearrangement uses TRBV4-3 and TRBJ2-1; the match to TRBD2 covers 9 bases. The length of the CDR3 is 17 residues. Losses at the gene ends were 0 bases for V and 0 bases for J; bases not matched to a gene: 3. CDR1 and CDR2 (germline): LGHNA, YSLEER. CDR3 bases: TGCGCCAGCAGCCAAGATGTTAGCGGGAGCTCCTACAATGAGCAGTTCTTC. The encoded protein is CASSQDVSGSSYNEQFF.

The V call is TRBV19, the J call TRBJ2-5; a weak D match, TRBD2 (7 bases). This CDR3 has 15 amino acids. Germline-derived CDR1 and CDR2 are LNHDA and SQIVND (reference sequence). V gave up 10 bases and J gave up 4 bases, with 22 bases separating them. The CDR3 DNA follows: TGTGCCACGACGGAAATAACAGGGAGGGGAGAGACCCAGTACTTC. Its protein product is CATTEITGRGETQYF.

The chain uses TRBV7-8 and TRBJ1-1; tentatively, D is TRBD1 (6 bases). Trimming stripped 3 bases from V and 5 bases from J, with 16 bases between. Germline V gene data show CDR1 as SGHVS and CDR2 as FQNEAQ. The CDR3 is 15 amino acids. The CDR3 is CASSFFRQGRTEAFF. The CDR3, as DNA: TGTGCCAGCAGCTTTTTTCGGCAGGGGAGAACTGAAGCTTTCTTT.

Many counts were recorded for this clonotype. The chain carries TRBV7-2 and TRBJ2-1, with no clear D. Looked up from germline, CDR1 is SGHTA and CDR2 is FQGNSA. The CDR3 is 13 amino acids. V shed 1 base and J shed 8 bases, with 9 bases lying between them. The CDR3 sequence is CASSLEGWDEQFF. The DNA of the CDR3 is TGTGCCAGCAGCTTAGAAGGGTGGGATGAGCAGTTCTTC.